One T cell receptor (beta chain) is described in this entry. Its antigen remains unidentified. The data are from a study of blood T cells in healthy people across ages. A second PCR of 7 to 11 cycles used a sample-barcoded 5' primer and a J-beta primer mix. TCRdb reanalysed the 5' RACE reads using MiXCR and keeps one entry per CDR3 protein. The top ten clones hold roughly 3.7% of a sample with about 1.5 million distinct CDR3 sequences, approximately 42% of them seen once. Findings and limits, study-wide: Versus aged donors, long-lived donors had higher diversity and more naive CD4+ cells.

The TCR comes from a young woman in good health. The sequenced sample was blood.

CDR3 nucleotide sequence: TGTGCCACCAGCAGAGATGTTCCATACGAGCAGTACTTC. Translating it yields CATSRDVPYEQYF. V is TRBV15 and J is TRBJ2-7; D not resolved. V was shortened by 0 bases and J by 4 bases, with 7 bases between the two germline ends. Per germline, CDR1 LNHNV and CDR2 YYDKDF (reference sequence). CDR3 length: 13 amino acids. Based on the CDR3 plus reference TRBV15 and TRBJ2-7, the full variable domain is DAMVIQNPRYQVTQFGKPVTLSCSQTLNHNVMYWYQQKSSQAPKLLFHYYDKDFNNEADTPDNFQSRRPNTSFCFLDIRSPGLGDTAMYLCATSRDVPYEQYFGPGTRLTVT.